Listed here are 30 T cell receptor beta chains from one sample, sequenced in a study of cytomegalovirus exposure and HLA in healthy donors. Researchers ran the PCR with 60 Vbeta and 13 Jbeta primers. Libraries were prepared by immunoSEQ multiplex PCR; TCRdb keeps only in-frame clonotypes and omits some of them. The sample table sets out fewer than 100,000 clones. Material: PBMCs. These receptors came from a man in his fifties in good health and CMV-seronegative.

The rearrangement links TRBV6-6 to TRBJ2-2; weak D call: TRBD1 (6 bases). The CDR3 length is 13 residues. The germline CDR1 and CDR2 sequences are MNHNY and SVGAGI (reference sequence). Trimming left V 4 bases short and J 7 bases short, with 10 bases between. The CDR3 bases are TGTGCCAGCAGTTTGGGGGCGTACGGGGAGCTGTTTTTT. Amino acid sequence: CASSLGAYGELFF.

This chain connects TRBV5-1 to TRBJ2-5, with no clear D. V shed 4 bases and J shed 0 bases, with 7 bases lying between them. Germline V gene lookup returns CDR1 SGHRS and CDR2 YFSETQ. There are 13 residues in the CDR3. CDR3 protein: CASSPAYQETQYF. In nucleotides, the CDR3 is TGCGCCAGCAGCCCAGCGTACCAAGAGACCCAGTACTTC.

The rearrangement joins TRBV12-5 to TRBJ2-3; 8 bases are a match to TRBD2. In germline, CDR1 is LGHNT, CDR2 FRNRAP. The CDR3 is 16 residues long. V lost 2 bases, J lost 1 base, and 5 bases stayed unmatched. The chain's CDR3 is CASGLTSSGRTDTQYF. As DNA, the CDR3 is TGTGCTAGTGGTTTGACCTCTAGCGGGCGCACAGATACGCAGTATTTT.

The chain carries TRBV5-1 and TRBJ2-5, with D perhaps matching TRBD1 (5 bases). The CDR3 length is 14 residues. In germline, CDR1 is SGHRS, CDR2 YFSETQ. V lost 3 bases to trimming and J lost 1 base, with 10 bases between them. The CDR3 bases are TGCGCCAGCAGCTGGGGCCTATTCCAAGAGACCCAGTACTTC. It is translated as CASSWGLFQETQYF.

The chain recombines TRBV2 with TRBJ2-7, with TRBD1 matching over 9 bases. The ends lost 5 bases at V and 3 bases at J; junction bases unmatched: 2. CDR3 length: 13 amino acids. Germline CDR1 and CDR2: SNHLY and FYNNEI. The CDR3: CASSRTGDYEQYF. The CDR3 coding sequence is TGTGCCAGCAGTCGGACAGGGGACTACGAGCAGTACTTC.

Points on this clone: The junction departs from the called germline gene at one end, perhaps through a read error. V usage is TRBV7-3 and J usage is TRBJ1-1; 8 bases map to TRBD1. The CDR3 extends over 13 amino acids. Germline V gives CDR1 SGHTA, CDR2 FQGTGA. CDR3 coding DNA: TGTGCCAGCAGCGTAACAGGGGGCACTGAAGCTTTCTTT. The encoded protein is CASSVTGGTEAFF.

The chain has TRBV6-5 and TRBJ1-6; perhaps TRBD1 as D (6 bases). This CDR3 contains 14 residues. Germline V gene data show CDR1 as MNHEY and CDR2 as SVGAGI. V lost 5 bases and J lost 8, with 13 bases in between. The CDR3 reads CASSEITGYSPLHF. In nucleotides, the CDR3 is TGTGCCAGCAGTGAAATCACAGGGTATTCACCCCTCCACTTT.

The V call is TRBV19, the J call TRBJ2-6; a possible D gene is TRBD2 (6 bases). The CDR3 has 17 residues. Germline loops: CDR1 LNHDA, CDR2 SQIVND (reference sequence). V was trimmed by 2 bases and J by 1 base, leaving 12 bases between them. CDR3 bases: TGTGCCAGTAGTATACTGGGACTGGGTTCTGGGGCCAACGTCCTGACTTTC. Amino acids: CASSILGLGSGANVLTF.

This chain joins TRBV18 and TRBJ1-1, with D unclear. Germline assignment: CDR1 KGHSH and CDR2 LQKENI. V lost 6 bases and J lost 4, with 12 bases in between. The CDR3 runs 13 residues. CDR3 DNA sequence: TGTGCCAGCTCCCCTCCGGGGTTCACTGAAGCTTTCTTT. The encoded protein is CASSPPGFTEAFF.

V usage is TRBV14 and J usage is TRBJ2-1, with TRBD1 matching 7 bases. V was clipped by 4 bases and J by 6 bases; unmatched bases: 9. Germline CDR1 reads SGHDN; CDR2 reads FVKESK. This CDR3 is built from 15 residues. The CDR3 here is CASSRLGTEANEQFF. The CDR3 bases are TGTGCCAGCAGCCGATTGGGGACAGAAGCCAATGAGCAGTTCTTC.

The chain is built from TRBV7-2 and TRBJ2-1; 8 nucleotides match TRBD2. Trimming took 3 bases from V and 1 from J; bases not matched to a gene: 5. This CDR3 is built from 16 residues. Germline V gene lookup returns CDR1 SGHTA and CDR2 FQGNSA. Written as DNA, the CDR3 is TGTGCCAGCAGCTTCTCTATAGCGGGGTCCTACAATGAGCAGTTCTTC. Translation: CASSFSIAGSYNEQFF.

The CDR3 protein is CASAGITGELFF. CDR3 coding DNA: TGTGCCAGCGCAGGGATCACCGGGGAGCTGTTTTTT. The chain is built from TRBV14 and TRBJ2-2; D might be TRBD1 (5 bases). The CDR3 has 12 amino acids. V was trimmed by 8 bases and J by 4 bases, leaving 8 bases between them. Germline V gene sequence: CDR1 SGHDN, CDR2 FVKESK.

V and J are TRBV6-1 and TRBJ1-5; 9 nucleotides match TRBD1. Trimming removed 7 bases from V and 3 bases from J; junction bases left unmatched: 7. In germline, CDR1 is MNHNS, CDR2 SASEGT. The CDR3 is 15 residues long. CDR3 region: CASISDRGFNQPQHF. As DNA, the CDR3 is TGTGCCAGCATTTCGGACAGGGGATTCAATCAGCCCCAGCATTTT.

The rearrangement joins TRBV5-1 to TRBJ2-2, with D maybe TRBD2 (5 bases). Germline CDR1 SGHRS, CDR2 YFSETQ. This CDR3 is 14 amino acids long. The V and J ends lost 5 bases and 0 bases respectively, with 8 bases between them. The CDR3 region is CASREAPNTGELFF. The CDR3 DNA reads as TGCGCCAGCAGGGAGGCCCCGAACACCGGGGAGCTGTTTTTT.

This chain links TRBV19 with TRBJ1-2; 12 bases fit TRBD1. CDR1 and CDR2 (germline): LNHDA, SQIVND (reference sequence). V lost 6 bases and J lost 14; bases outside the gene matches: 19. CDR3 length: 16 amino acids. The CDR3 DNA reads as TGTGCCAGTAGCCGGCTCTCTACCGGGACAGGGGGCGCTTGGACCTTC. The encoded protein is CASSRLSTGTGGAWTF.

This sequence joins TRBV11-2 and TRBJ2-2; a weak D match, TRBD2 (6 bases). The V end was cut by 2 bases, the J end by 6 bases, with 10 bases between. Germline CDR1 and CDR2: SGHAT and FQNNGV. CDR3 length equals 14 residues. Here the CDR3 DNA reads TGTGCCAGCAGCTTAACGGGGGTACCCGGGGAGCTGTTTTTT. As protein: CASSLTGVPGELFF.

The chain links TRBV19 to TRBJ2-1; D gene unclear. This CDR3 comprises 15 residues. Germline assignment: CDR1 LNHDA and CDR2 SQIVND (reference sequence). Between the trimmed V and J ends, which lost 5 bases and 7 bases, there was a span of 18 bases. CDR3 protein: CASSPRTPVKNEQFF. The DNA for the CDR3 is TGTGCCAGTAGTCCACGTACCCCGGTGAAGAATGAGCAGTTCTTC. The complete variable domain, with remaining parts taken from reference TRBV19 and TRBJ2-1, reads DGGITQSPKYLFRKEGQNVTLSCEQNLNHDAMYWYRQDPGQGLRLIYYSQIVNDFQKGDIAEGYSVSREKKESFPLTVTSAQKNPTAFYLCASSPRTPVKNEQFFGPGTRLTVL.

The V gene is TRBV10-2, the J gene TRBJ2-7; 7 bases agree with TRBD2. The length of the CDR3 is 15 residues. V lost 0 bases to trimming and J lost 2 bases; unmatched junction nucleotides: 4. The germline V gene encodes CDR1 WSHSY and CDR2 SAAADI. CDR3 sequence reads: CASSESLGGAYEQYF. CDR3 nucleotide sequence: TGCGCCAGCAGTGAGTCGTTGGGAGGGGCCTACGAGCAGTACTTC.

The CDR3 is CASSLGQGRSGYTF. The CDR3 DNA reads TGCGCCAGCAGCCTCGGACAGGGAAGGTCTGGCTACACCTTC. The chain links TRBV5-1 to TRBJ1-2; 8 bases fit TRBD1. V dropped 4 bases and J dropped 7; count of bases not matched to a gene: 9. The CDR3 spans 14 residues. Germline V gives CDR1 SGHRS, CDR2 YFSETQ.

The chain joins TRBV18 to TRBJ2-7; D remains ambiguous. The CDR3 extends over 14 amino acids. Germline V lookup: CDR1 KGHSH, CDR2 LQKENI. Trimming shortened V by 3 bases and J by 2 bases, and 11 bases separated the two germline ends. CDR3 sequence reads: CASSPPESAYEQYF. The DNA of the CDR3 is TGTGCCAGCTCACCGCCCGAGAGCGCCTACGAGCAGTACTTC.

On this clone itself: This same CDR3 is encoded by further DNA sequences in the sample. J is TRBJ1-1 and V is TRBV5-1, with D hard to call. Trimming stripped 5 bases from V and 1 base from J, with 9 bases between. The CDR3 has 13 residues. Germline values: CDR1 SGHRS, CDR2 YFSETQ. The CDR3 sequence is CASRPTENTEAFF. Written as DNA, the CDR3 is TGCGCCAGCAGACCTACAGAGAACACTGAAGCTTTCTTT.

This chain uses TRBV29-1 with TRBJ1-2, with D tentatively TRBD1 (6 bases). This CDR3 has 13 amino acids. V lost 8 bases and J 0 bases, leaving 13 bases between the germline ends. The V gene's germline CDR1 is SQVTM and CDR2 ANQGSEA. CDR3 amino acids: CSYRDKSNYGYTF. CDR3 coding DNA: TGCAGCTACCGGGACAAGTCTAACTATGGCTACACCTTC.

The chain is built from TRBV6-1 and TRBJ1-2, with 8 bases lining up with TRBD1. CDR3 length: 14 residues. The ends lost 1 base at V and 6 bases at J; junction bases unmatched: 4. Germline lookup yields CDR1 MNHNS and CDR2 SASEGT. The CDR3 DNA reads as TGTGCCAGCAGTGAAGACTGGACAGGGAATGGCTACACCTTC. Protein product: CASSEDWTGNGYTF.

This chain links TRBV4-3 with TRBJ2-2; D might be TRBD1 (6 bases). Germline CDR1 LGHNA, CDR2 YSLEER. The CDR3 runs 16 residues. Trimming removed 0 bases from V and 6 bases from J, with 14 bases in between. The DNA for the CDR3 is TGCGCCAGCAGCCAAGATGACAGGAAAATCGCCGGGGAGCTGTTTTTT. This gives the protein CASSQDDRKIAGELFF.

V gene TRBV15 combines with J gene TRBJ1-5; D is unclear. The CDR3 spans 11 residues. Trimming stripped 2 bases from V and 10 bases from J, with 6 bases between. Germline-derived CDR1 and CDR2 are LNHNV and YYDKDF (reference sequence). In DNA form, the CDR3 reads TGTGCCACCAGCAGACCTGGCCCCCAGCATTTT. Encoded protein: CATSRPGPQHF.

This chain uses TRBV19 with TRBJ1-1, with 7 nucleotides matching TRBD1. V lost 6 bases and J lost 6; bases outside the gene matches: 10. This CDR3 spans 14 amino acids. Germline V gene sequence: CDR1 LNHDA, CDR2 SQIVND (reference sequence). Here the CDR3 reads CASRQPGTVPEAFF. In DNA form, the CDR3 reads TGTGCCAGTAGACAACCGGGGACAGTACCTGAAGCTTTCTTT.

The J gene is TRBJ2-7, the V gene TRBV19; a weak D match, TRBD1 (6 bases). V was pared by 3 bases and J by 4 bases, with 16 bases between. The CDR3 consists of 15 residues. CDR1 and CDR2 (germline): LNHDA, SQIVND (reference sequence). CDR3 sequence reads: CASSMWSGERYEQYF. The CDR3 DNA is TGTGCCAGTAGTATGTGGTCAGGGGAAAGGTACGAGCAGTACTTC.

V gene TRBV18 combines with J gene TRBJ2-3; 9 bases are shared with TRBD2. Germline CDR1 and CDR2: KGHSH and LQKENI. The length of the CDR3 is 17 residues. V was clipped by 0 bases and J by 6 bases; unmatched bases: 10. CDR3: CASSPPVTSGDWDTQYF. DNA of the CDR3: TGTGCCAGCTCACCACCGGTGACTAGCGGCGACTGGGATACGCAGTATTTT.

The rearrangement joins TRBV5-1 to TRBJ2-6, with 9 nucleotides matching TRBD1. V lost 7 bases to trimming and J lost 0 bases; unmatched junction nucleotides: 2. Germline V gene lookup returns CDR1 SGHRS and CDR2 YFSETQ. This CDR3 is 15 amino acids long. The CDR3 region is CASGQGNSGANVLTF. The CDR3 DNA reads TGCGCCAGCGGACAGGGGAACTCTGGGGCCAACGTCCTGACTTTC.

The chain has TRBV5-6 and TRBJ1-1; a possible D gene is TRBD1 (5 bases). There are 16 residues in the CDR3. V shed 1 base and J shed 0 bases, with 13 bases lying between them. The germline CDR1 and CDR2 sequences are SGHDT and YYEEEE. The CDR3 nucleotides are TGTGCCAGCAGCTTGCCTACAGGATCAATGAACACTGAAGCTTTCTTT. This codes for CASSLPTGSMNTEAFF.